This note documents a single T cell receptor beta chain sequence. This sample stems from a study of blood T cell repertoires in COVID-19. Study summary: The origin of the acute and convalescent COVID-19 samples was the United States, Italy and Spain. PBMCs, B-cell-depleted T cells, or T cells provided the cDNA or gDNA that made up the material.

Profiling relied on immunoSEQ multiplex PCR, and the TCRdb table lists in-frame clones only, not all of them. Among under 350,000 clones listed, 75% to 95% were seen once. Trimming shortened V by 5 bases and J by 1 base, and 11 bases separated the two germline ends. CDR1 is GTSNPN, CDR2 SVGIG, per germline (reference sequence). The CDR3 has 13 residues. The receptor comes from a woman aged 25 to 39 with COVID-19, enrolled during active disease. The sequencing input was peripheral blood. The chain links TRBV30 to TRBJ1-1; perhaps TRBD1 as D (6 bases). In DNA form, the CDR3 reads TGTGCCTGGTCATGGGACACGAACACTGAAGCTTTCTTT. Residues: CAWSWDTNTEAFF. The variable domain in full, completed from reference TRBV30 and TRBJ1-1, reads SQTIHQWPATLVQPVGSPLSLECTVEGTSNPNLYWYRQAAGRGLQLLFYSVGIGQISSEVPQNLSASRPQDRQFILSSKKLLLSDSGFYLCAWSWDTNTEAFFGQGTRLTVV.